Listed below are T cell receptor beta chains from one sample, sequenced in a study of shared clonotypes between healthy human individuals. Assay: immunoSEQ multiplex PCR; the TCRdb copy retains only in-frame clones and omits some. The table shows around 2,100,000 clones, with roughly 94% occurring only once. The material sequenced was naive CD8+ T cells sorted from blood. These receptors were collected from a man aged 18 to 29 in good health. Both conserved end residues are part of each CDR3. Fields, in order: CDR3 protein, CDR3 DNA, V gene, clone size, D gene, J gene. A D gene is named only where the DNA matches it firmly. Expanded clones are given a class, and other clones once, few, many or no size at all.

CDR3 protein: CASSLVAGANVLTF
CDR3 DNA: TGCGCCAGCAGCTTGGTGGCTGGGGCCAACGTCCTGACTTTC
V gene: TRBV5-1
clone size: -
D gene: -
J gene: TRBJ2-6

CDR3 protein: CASSDFEGNNEQFF
CDR3 DNA: TGCGCCAGCAGTGATTTTGAAGGGAACAATGAGCAGTTCTTC
V gene: TRBV10-1
clone size: -
D gene: -
J gene: TRBJ2-1

CDR3 protein: CASSLSPPGGAYGYTF
CDR3 DNA: TGTGCCAGCAGTTTAAGCCCGCCGGGAGGGGCCTATGGCTACACCTTC
V gene: TRBV27
clone size: -
D gene: -
J gene: TRBJ1-2

CDR3 protein: CASSWGTYEQYF
CDR3 DNA: TGTGCCAGCAGCTGGGGGACCTACGAGCAGTACTTC
V gene: TRBV5-4
clone size: -
D gene: -
J gene: TRBJ2-7

CDR3 protein: CASSTSTGTGAYEQYF
CDR3 DNA: TGCGCCAGCAGCACCTCGACCGGGACAGGAGCCTACGAGCAGTACTTC
V gene: TRBV5-1
clone size: once
D gene: TRBD1
J gene: TRBJ2-7

CDR3 protein: CASRGLTGELFF
CDR3 DNA: TGTGCCAGCAGAGGACTAACCGGGGAGCTGTTTTTT
V gene: TRBV5-4
clone size: -
D gene: -
J gene: TRBJ2-2

CDR3 protein: CASSPDPPRDTQYF
CDR3 DNA: TGTGCCAGCAGCCCAGACCCACCCCGAGATACGCAGTATTTT
V gene: TRBV9
clone size: -
D gene: -
J gene: TRBJ2-3

CDR3 protein: CASSLESGPITNYGYTF
CDR3 DNA: TGTGCCAGCAGCTTGGAGTCAGGGCCGATTACCAACTATGGCTACACCTTC
V gene: TRBV5-6
clone size: -
D gene: -
J gene: TRBJ1-2

CDR3 protein: CASSQPGQETQYF
CDR3 DNA: TGCGCCAGCAGCCAACCTGGCCAAGAGACCCAGTACTTC
V gene: TRBV4-1
clone size: -
D gene: -
J gene: TRBJ2-5

CDR3 protein: CAISGTGVETQYF
CDR3 DNA: TGTGCCATCAGTGGGACAGGGGTTGAGACCCAGTACTTC
V gene: TRBV10-3
clone size: -
D gene: TRBD1
J gene: TRBJ2-5

CDR3 protein: CASNGWAGELFF
CDR3 DNA: TGTGCCAGCAATGGTTGGGCCGGGGAGCTGTTTTTT
V gene: TRBV6-1
clone size: -
D gene: -
J gene: TRBJ2-2

CDR3 protein: CASSATTDYGYTF
CDR3 DNA: TGTGCCAGCAGCGCCACCACGGACTATGGCTACACCTTC
V gene: TRBV11-2
clone size: -
D gene: -
J gene: TRBJ1-2

CDR3 protein: CASSSTPSGGYEQYF
CDR3 DNA: TGTGCCAGCAGCTCCACACCCTCAGGGGGCTACGAGCAGTACTTC
V gene: TRBV5-4
clone size: -
D gene: TRBD1
J gene: TRBJ2-7

CDR3 protein: CASTDYLTDTQYF
CDR3 DNA: TGTGCCAGCACGGACTACCTCACAGATACGCAGTATTTT
V gene: TRBV28
clone size: -
D gene: -
J gene: TRBJ2-3

CDR3 protein: CASSPDRSRAKNIQYF
CDR3 DNA: TGTGCCAGCTCACCCGACAGGAGTAGGGCCAAAAACATTCAGTACTTC
V gene: TRBV18
clone size: -
D gene: -
J gene: TRBJ2-4

CDR3 protein: CASSLGQGVVEQYF
CDR3 DNA: TGTGCCAGCAGCTTGGGGCAGGGGGTTGTTGAGCAGTACTTC
V gene: TRBV5-4
clone size: -
D gene: TRBD1
J gene: TRBJ2-7

CDR3 protein: CASSLAAGGPAEQYF
CDR3 DNA: TGTGCCAGCAGCTTAGCAGCGGGAGGGCCCGCCGAGCAGTACTTC
V gene: TRBV11-2
clone size: -
D gene: TRBD2
J gene: TRBJ2-7

CDR3 protein: CASSGGWGGTEAFF
CDR3 DNA: TGTGCCAGCAGCGGGGGATGGGGTGGCACTGAAGCTTTCTTT
V gene: TRBV9
clone size: -
D gene: -
J gene: TRBJ1-1

CDR3 protein: CASSSAGGSEQYF
CDR3 DNA: TGTGCCAGCAGCTCCGCGGGGGGATCCGAGCAGTACTTC
V gene: TRBV7-9
clone size: -
D gene: TRBD2
J gene: TRBJ2-7

CDR3 protein: CASSLAPAVTYEQYF
CDR3 DNA: TGTGCCAGCAGCTTGGCCCCAGCGGTTACCTACGAGCAGTACTTC
V gene: TRBV5-4
clone size: -
D gene: -
J gene: TRBJ2-7

CDR3 protein: CASSALGENEQYF
CDR3 DNA: TGTGCCAGCAGTGCCCTCGGGGAGAACGAGCAGTACTTC
V gene: TRBV27
clone size: -
D gene: -
J gene: TRBJ2-7

CDR3 protein: CASSLSGALFYEQYF
CDR3 DNA: TGTGCCAGCAGCCTCAGCGGGGCCTTATTCTACGAGCAGTACTTC
V gene: TRBV14
clone size: -
D gene: TRBD2
J gene: TRBJ2-7

CDR3 protein: CASSPTLAGGYEQYF
CDR3 DNA: TGTGCCAGTAGCCCCACACTAGCGGGAGGGTACGAGCAGTACTTC
V gene: TRBV19
clone size: -
D gene: TRBD2
J gene: TRBJ2-7